These 8 T cell receptor beta chains were all obtained from the same sample, sequenced in a study of control samples from healthy donors and cancer patients. Here immunoSEQ multiplex PCR was the method, and the copy in TCRdb shows in-frame clones only, minus some. Of roughly 150,000 clones in the sample, about 90% were seen once. Specimen: blood. The receptors were sampled from a man younger than 35 in good health.

The rearrangement joins TRBV5-8 to TRBJ2-7; D not resolved. V lost 4 bases to trimming and J lost 3 bases, with 17 bases between them. CDR1 and CDR2 from the germline V gene are SGHTS and YDEGEE. The CDR3 consists of 15 residues. CDR3 loop: CASSPEGNWYYEQYF. The CDR3 region has the DNA TGTGCCAGCAGCCCGGAAGGTAATTGGTACTACGAGCAGTACTTC.

This chain connects TRBV11-1 to TRBJ1-1; 10 bases map to TRBD1. The length of the CDR3 is 15 residues. The germline gives CDR1 SGHAT, CDR2 FQDESV (reference sequence). V lost 5 bases, J lost 1 base, and 4 bases stayed unmatched. The CDR3 DNA reads as TGTGCCAGCAGCCGGGACAGGGGATCGAACACTGAAGCTTTCTTT. Encoded protein: CASSRDRGSNTEAFF.

This chain connects TRBV4-1 to TRBJ2-7; D is unclear. V was pared by 1 base and J by 3 bases, with 13 bases between. Germline V gene sequence: CDR1 MGHRA, CDR2 YSYEKL. CDR3 length: 15 residues. CDR3 amino acids: CASSQVIGSFYEQYF. Written as DNA, the CDR3 is TGCGCCAGCAGCCAAGTAATCGGCAGCTTCTACGAGCAGTACTTC.

The chain is built from TRBV6-1 and TRBJ1-1; D gene uncertain. Trimming stripped 1 base from V and 8 bases from J, with 14 bases between. There are 14 residues in the CDR3. The germline V gene encodes CDR1 MNHNS and CDR2 SASEGT. The DNA for the CDR3 is TGTGCCAGCAGTGAAGATTGGGCTCTCCGGGAAGCTTTCTTT. Residues: CASSEDWALREAFF.

This chain links TRBV29-1 with TRBJ2-2; the match to TRBD2 covers 7 bases. This CDR3 has 12 amino acids. Germline trimming cut 4 bases from V and 4 bases from J; bases unmatched to any gene: 0. Germline CDR1 SQVTM, CDR2 ANQGSEA. CDR3 in DNA: TGCAGCGTTGCGGGGGGCACCGGGGAGCTGTTTTTT. Translation: CSVAGGTGELFF.

The V gene is TRBV7-2, the J gene TRBJ2-1, with D uncertain. The germline V gene has CDR1 SGHTA and CDR2 FQGNSA. There are 17 residues in the CDR3. Trimming took off 2 bases at V and 0 bases at J, with 14 bases between the two ends. CDR3 loop: CASSLQAGVGSYNEQFF. The CDR3 DNA reads TGTGCCAGCAGCTTACAAGCCGGAGTGGGCTCCTACAATGAGCAGTTCTTC.

The genes are TRBV7-2 and TRBJ2-5; 8 bases match TRBD2. Germline lookup yields CDR1 SGHTA and CDR2 FQGNSA. V dropped 1 base and J dropped 4; count of bases not matched to a gene: 2. This CDR3 comprises 14 residues. This chain's CDR3 is CASSLGAGGETQYF. The DNA of the CDR3 is TGTGCCAGCAGCTTAGGGGCGGGGGGAGAGACCCAGTACTTC. Combining the CDR3 with reference TRBV7-2 and TRBJ2-5 gives the whole variable domain GAGVSQSPSNKVTEKGKDVELRCDPISGHTALYWYRQSLGQGLEFLIYFQGNSAPDKSGLPSDRFSAERTGGSVSTLTIQRTQQEDSAVYLCASSLGAGGETQYFGPGTRLLVL.

The J gene is TRBJ2-3, the V gene TRBV7-2, with 8 positions matching TRBD2. Germline CDR1 is SGHTA and CDR2 is FQGNSA. This CDR3 contains 15 residues. Germline trimming cut 1 base from V and 0 bases from J; bases unmatched to any gene: 0. The CDR3 is CASSLVAGSTDTQYF. The DNA of the CDR3 is TGTGCCAGCAGCTTAGTAGCGGGGAGCACAGATACGCAGTATTTT.